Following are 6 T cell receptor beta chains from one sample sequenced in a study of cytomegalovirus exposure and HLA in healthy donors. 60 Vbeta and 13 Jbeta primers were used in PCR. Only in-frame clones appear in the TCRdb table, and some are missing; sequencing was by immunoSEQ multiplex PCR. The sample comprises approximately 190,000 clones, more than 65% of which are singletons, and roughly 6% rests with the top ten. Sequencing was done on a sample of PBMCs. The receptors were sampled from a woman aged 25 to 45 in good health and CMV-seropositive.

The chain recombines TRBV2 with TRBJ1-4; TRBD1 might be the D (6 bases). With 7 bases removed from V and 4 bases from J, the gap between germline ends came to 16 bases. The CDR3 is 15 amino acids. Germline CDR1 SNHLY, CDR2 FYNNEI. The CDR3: CASTLLTGGNEKLFF. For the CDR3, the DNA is TGTGCCAGCACGTTATTGACAGGAGGTAATGAAAAACTGTTTTTT.

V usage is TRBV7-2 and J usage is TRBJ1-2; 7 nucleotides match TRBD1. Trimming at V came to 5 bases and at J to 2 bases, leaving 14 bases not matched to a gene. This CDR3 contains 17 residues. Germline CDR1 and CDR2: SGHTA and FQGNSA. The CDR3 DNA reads TGTGCCAGCAGCCGACTCACACCGGGACAGAAGAACTATGGCTACACCTTC. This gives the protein CASSRLTPGQKNYGYTF.

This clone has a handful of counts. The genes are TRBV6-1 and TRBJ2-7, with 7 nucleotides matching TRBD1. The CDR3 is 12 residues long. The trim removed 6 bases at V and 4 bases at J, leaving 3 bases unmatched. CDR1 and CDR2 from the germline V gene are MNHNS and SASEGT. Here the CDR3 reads CASRLDRYEQYF. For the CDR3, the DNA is TGTGCCAGCAGGTTGGACAGGTACGAGCAGTACTTC.

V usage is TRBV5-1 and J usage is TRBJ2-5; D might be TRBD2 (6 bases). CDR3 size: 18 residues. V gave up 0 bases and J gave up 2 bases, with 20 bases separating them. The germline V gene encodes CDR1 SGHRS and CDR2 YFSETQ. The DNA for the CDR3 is TGCGCCAGCAGCTTGGGTAGAGGCCAACGGAGGGGACAAGAGACCCAGTACTTC. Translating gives CASSLGRGQRRGQETQYF.

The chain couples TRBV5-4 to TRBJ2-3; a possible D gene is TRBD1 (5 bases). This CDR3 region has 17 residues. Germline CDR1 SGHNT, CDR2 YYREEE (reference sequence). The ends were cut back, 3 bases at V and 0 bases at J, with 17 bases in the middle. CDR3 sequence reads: CASSSGPRAGSTDTQYF. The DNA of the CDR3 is TGTGCCAGCAGCTCAGGGCCCCGGGCAGGGAGCACAGATACGCAGTATTTT.

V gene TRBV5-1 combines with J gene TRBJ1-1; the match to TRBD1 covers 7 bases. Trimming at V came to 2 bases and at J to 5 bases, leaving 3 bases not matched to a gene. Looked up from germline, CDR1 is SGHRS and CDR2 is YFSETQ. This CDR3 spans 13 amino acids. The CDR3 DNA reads TGCGCCAGCAGCTTTCAGGGGGAAACTGAAGCTTTCTTT. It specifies CASSFQGETEAFF.